This TCR beta chain was recorded in a study of T-cell memory formation after mild COVID-19. Background on the study: Across donors, TCR clusters were largely donor specific.

TCRdb re-derived calls from the 5' RACE reads in MiXCR, one entry per CDR3 protein. The sample carries roughly 110,000 distinct CDR3 sequences, over 20% recorded once. The study, taken as a whole, reports: Researchers report contracting CD4+ clones mostly in CM and EM, with CD8+ clones in EMRA. Nothing showed for sure that second-wave clones peaking on day 37 were SARS-CoV-2 specific. From day 15 to 85, contracting clones were balanced between CD4 and CD8, whereas later expanders leaned toward CD4+.

The sample holds many counts of this clonotype. Its antigen is unidentified. CDR3 length: 15 amino acids. Trimming shortened V by 1 base and J by 2 bases, and 10 bases separated the two germline ends. The V gene's germline CDR1 is SGHAT and CDR2 FQNNGV. The receptor comes from a man aged 18 to 29 who had mild COVID-19 (a few samples of this study predate the infection). Cell type and time point are not known. V gene TRBV11-2 combines with J gene TRBJ2-3; D may be TRBD1 (6 bases). The specimen sequenced was PBMCs or a T cell subset sorted from them (not recorded which). CDR3 amino acids: CASSLADRFTDTQYF. In DNA form, the CDR3 reads TGTGCCAGCAGCTTAGCCGACAGGTTCACAGATACGCAGTATTTT.